This T cell receptor beta chain derives from a study of shared clonotypes between healthy human individuals. Overall study context: The people who gave samples were a couple of women and a few men aged 18 to 49.

Here immunoSEQ multiplex PCR was the method, and the copy in TCRdb shows in-frame clones only, minus some. The data show approximately 2,200,000 clones, about 93% seen once. Study-wide findings and caveats: Shared clonotypes: about 5.3% naive CD4, about 4% naive CD8, about 2.5% memory CD4, more than 0.3% memory CD8. The four-donor shared clonotypes exceeded non-shared clonotypes in generation probability, with non-shared ones scoring lower.

CDR1 is LNHDA, CDR2 SQIVND, per germline (reference sequence). Trimming left V 3 bases short and J 0 bases short, with 12 bases between. The CDR3 sequence is 15 residues long. Naive CD8 cells comprised CD45RO-negative, CCR7-positively selected cells, excluding terminally differentiated effector memory CD45RA+ cells. Comment on this clone: Its target is not known.

The clonotype originates from a man between 18 and 29 years old in good health. Some clones in this sample may be carry-over from other donors' samples. The chain employs TRBV19 and TRBJ2-7; weak D call: TRBD1 (5 bases). The specimen was naive CD8+ T cells from PBMCs. This CDR3 is CASSINDRFSYEQYF. CDR3 coding DNA: TGTGCCAGTAGTATCAACGACAGATTCTCCTACGAGCAGTACTTC.